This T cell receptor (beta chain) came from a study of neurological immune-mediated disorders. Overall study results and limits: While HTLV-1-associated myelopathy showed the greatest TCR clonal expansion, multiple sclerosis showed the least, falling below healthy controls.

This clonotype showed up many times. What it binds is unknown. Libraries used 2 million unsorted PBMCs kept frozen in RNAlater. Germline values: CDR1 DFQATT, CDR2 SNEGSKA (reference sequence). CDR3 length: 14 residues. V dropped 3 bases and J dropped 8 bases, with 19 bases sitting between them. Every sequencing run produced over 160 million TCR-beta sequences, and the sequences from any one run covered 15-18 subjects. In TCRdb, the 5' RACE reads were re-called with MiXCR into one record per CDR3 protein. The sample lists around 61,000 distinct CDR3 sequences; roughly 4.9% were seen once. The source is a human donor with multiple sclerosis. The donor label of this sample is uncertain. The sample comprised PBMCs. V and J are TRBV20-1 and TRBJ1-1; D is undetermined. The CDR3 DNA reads TGCAGTGCTAGCCATACGGCGGACCGGTCGGAAGCTTTCTTT. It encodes CSASHTADRSEAFF.